Following are 3 T cell receptor beta chains from one sample sequenced in a study of shared clonotypes between healthy human individuals. Profiled with immunoSEQ multiplex PCR; TCRdb holds only in-frame clones, not every one. There are hundreds of thousands of clones in the sample; 92% occur only once, and approximately 24% lies in the top ten. Terminally differentiated effector memory CD45RA+ cells were excluded by CCR7 positive selection of CD45RO-negative cells. Sequences were obtained from naive CD8+ T cells sorted from blood. These receptors came from a young man in good health.

This chain links TRBV27 with TRBJ2-7; 7 bases align to TRBD1. The CDR3 has 13 residues. Germline loops: CDR1 MNHEY, CDR2 SMNVEV (reference sequence). Germline trimming cut 6 bases from V and 8 bases from J; bases unmatched to any gene: 10. The CDR3 protein is CASSTGQFIQQYF. The CDR3 DNA reads as TGTGCCAGCAGCACGGGACAGTTCATCCAGCAGTACTTC.

This clone was observed a single time. The chain links TRBV6-5 to TRBJ2-1, with D perhaps matching TRBD1 (5 bases). Germline V gene lookup returns CDR1 MNHEY and CDR2 SVGAGI. This CDR3 is 11 amino acids long. V lost 8 bases and J lost 9, with 11 bases in between. DNA for the CDR3: TGTGCCAGCTTGGGGCCTACTGAGCAGTTCTTC. Translation: CASLGPTEQFF.

V usage is TRBV7-6 and J usage is TRBJ1-2, with 7 positions matching TRBD1. Germline CDR1 SGHVS, CDR2 FNYEAQ. V lost 4 bases to trimming and J lost 6 bases; unmatched junction nucleotides: 11. This CDR3 comprises 15 residues. CDR3 sequence (DNA): TGTGCCAGCAGCTCCCTGACGACAGGGAACGATGGCTACACCTTC. This codes for CASSSLTTGNDGYTF.